This record concerns one TCR beta chain sequence. Authors' processing steps: It was from reference gene primer amplification that nucleated cell counts were estimated. The protocol was immunoSEQ multiplex PCR, while the TCRdb copy is restricted to in-frame clones and leaves out a portion. That table furnishes V, J and clone size, whereas the DNA furnished D and trimming. The data contain a few hundred thousand clones, 70% to 90% of them seen just once; the ten biggest clones take up 1.3%. Germline CDR1 reads KGHSH; CDR2 reads LQKENI. V trimming: 3 bases; J trimming: 6 bases; junction bases outside the gene matches: 8. The CDR3 sequence is 15 residues long. The data stem from a study of blood T cell repertoires in COVID-19. Across the whole study: The analysed material was cDNA or gDNA that came from T cells, B-cell-depleted T cells, or PBMCs.

The TCR sequence derives from a man aged 25 to 45 who had recovered from COVID-19. The sequenced material came from PBMCs or T cells enriched from blood (not recorded which). V and J are TRBV18 and TRBJ1-2, with 9 bases fitting TRBD1. The CDR3 loop is CASSPGTGSAHGYTF. CDR3 in DNA: TGTGCCAGCTCACCCGGGACAGGGAGCGCGCATGGCTACACCTTC.